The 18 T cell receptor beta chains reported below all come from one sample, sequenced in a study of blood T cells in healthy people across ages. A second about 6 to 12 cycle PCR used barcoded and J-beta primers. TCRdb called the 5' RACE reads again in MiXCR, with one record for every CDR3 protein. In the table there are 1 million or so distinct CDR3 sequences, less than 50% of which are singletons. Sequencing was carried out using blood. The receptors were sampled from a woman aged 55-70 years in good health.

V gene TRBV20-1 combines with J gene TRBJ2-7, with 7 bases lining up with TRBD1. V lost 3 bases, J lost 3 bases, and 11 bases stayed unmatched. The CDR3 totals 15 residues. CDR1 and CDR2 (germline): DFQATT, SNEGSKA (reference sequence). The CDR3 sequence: CSASDPRDRHYEQYF. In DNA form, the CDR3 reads TGCAGTGCTAGTGATCCCCGGGACAGACACTACGAGCAGTACTTC.

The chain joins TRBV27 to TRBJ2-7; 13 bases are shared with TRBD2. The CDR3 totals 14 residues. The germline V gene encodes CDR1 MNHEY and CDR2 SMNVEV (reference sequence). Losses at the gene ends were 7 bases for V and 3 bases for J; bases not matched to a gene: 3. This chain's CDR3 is CASKGLAGVYEQYF. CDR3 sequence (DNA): TGTGCCAGCAAAGGACTAGCGGGAGTCTACGAGCAGTACTTC.

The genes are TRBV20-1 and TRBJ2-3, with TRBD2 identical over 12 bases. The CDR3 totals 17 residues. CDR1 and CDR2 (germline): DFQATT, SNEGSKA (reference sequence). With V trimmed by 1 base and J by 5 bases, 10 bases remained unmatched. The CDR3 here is CSARAERGTSGLDTQYF. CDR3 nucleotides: TGCAGTGCTAGAGCCGAACGGGGGACTAGCGGGTTAGATACGCAGTATTTT.

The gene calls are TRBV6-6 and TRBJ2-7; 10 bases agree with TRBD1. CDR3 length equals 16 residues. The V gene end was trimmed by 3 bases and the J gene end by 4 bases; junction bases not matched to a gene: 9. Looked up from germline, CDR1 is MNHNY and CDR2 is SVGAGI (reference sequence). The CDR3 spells CASSYLPGQGGYEQYF. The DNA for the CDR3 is TGTGCCAGCAGTTATCTCCCTGGACAGGGGGGTTACGAGCAGTACTTC.

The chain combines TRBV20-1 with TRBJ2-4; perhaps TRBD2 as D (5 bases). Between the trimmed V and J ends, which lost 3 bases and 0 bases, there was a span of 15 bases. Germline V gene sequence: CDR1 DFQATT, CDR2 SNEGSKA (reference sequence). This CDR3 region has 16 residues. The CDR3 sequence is CSASRTRDGAKNIQYF. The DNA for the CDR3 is TGCAGTGCTAGTCGTACTAGGGATGGAGCCAAAAACATTCAGTACTTC.

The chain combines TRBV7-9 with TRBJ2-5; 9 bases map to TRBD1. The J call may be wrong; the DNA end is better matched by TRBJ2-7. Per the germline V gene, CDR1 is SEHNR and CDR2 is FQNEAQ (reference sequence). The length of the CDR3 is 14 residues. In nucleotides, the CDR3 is TGTGCCAGCAGCATCACAGGGGGCTCCGGCGAGCAGTACTTC. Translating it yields CASSITGGSGEQYF.

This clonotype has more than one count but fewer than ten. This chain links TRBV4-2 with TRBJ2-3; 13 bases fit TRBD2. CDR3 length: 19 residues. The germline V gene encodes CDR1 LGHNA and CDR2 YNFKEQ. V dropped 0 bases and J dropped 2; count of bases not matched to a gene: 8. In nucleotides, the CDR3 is TGTGCCAGCAGCCAAGATCCCTCGACTAGCGGGAGGCACACAGATACGCAGTATTTT. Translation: CASSQDPSTSGRHTDTQYF.

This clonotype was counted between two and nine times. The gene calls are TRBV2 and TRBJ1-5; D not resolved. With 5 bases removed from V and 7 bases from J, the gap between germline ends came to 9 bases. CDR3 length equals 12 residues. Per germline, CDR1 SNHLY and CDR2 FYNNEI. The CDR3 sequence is CASSYDTQPQHF. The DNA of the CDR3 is TGTGCCAGCAGTTACGACACGCAGCCCCAGCATTTT.

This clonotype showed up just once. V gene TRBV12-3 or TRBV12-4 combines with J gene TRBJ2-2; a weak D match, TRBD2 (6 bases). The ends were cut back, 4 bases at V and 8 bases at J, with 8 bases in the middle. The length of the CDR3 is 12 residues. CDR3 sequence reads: CASSSAGGELFF. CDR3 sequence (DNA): TGTGCCAGCAGTTCGGCGGGAGGGGAGCTGTTTTTT.

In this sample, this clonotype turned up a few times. CDR3 in amino acids: CASSFSREGIYEQYF. The CDR3 region has the DNA TGTGCCAGCAGTTTCTCCCGGGAGGGCATCTACGAGCAGTACTTC. The chain employs TRBV12-3 or TRBV12-4 and TRBJ2-7, with 8 bases identical to TRBD2. The junction had 7 bases not matched to a gene; V was cut back by 3 bases and J by 3 bases. This CDR3 is built from 15 residues.

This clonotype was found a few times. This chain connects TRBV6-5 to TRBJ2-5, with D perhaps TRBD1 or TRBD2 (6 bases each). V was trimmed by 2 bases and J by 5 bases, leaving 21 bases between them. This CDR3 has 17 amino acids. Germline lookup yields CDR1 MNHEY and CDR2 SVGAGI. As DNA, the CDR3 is TGTGCCAGCAGTTACGCCCACCTAAGGGGGGTCAAGGAGACCCAGTACTTC. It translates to CASSYAHLRGVKETQYF.

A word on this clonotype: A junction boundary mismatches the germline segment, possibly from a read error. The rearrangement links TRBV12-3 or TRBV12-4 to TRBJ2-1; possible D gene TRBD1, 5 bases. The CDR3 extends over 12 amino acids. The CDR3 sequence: CASGASYNVQFF. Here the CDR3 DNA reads TGTGCCAGCGGGGCCTCCTACAATGTGCAGTTCTTC.

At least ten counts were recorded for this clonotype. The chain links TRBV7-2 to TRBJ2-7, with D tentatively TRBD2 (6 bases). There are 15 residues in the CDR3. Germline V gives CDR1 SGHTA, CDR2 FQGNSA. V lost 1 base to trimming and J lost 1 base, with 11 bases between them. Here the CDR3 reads CASSLVPGGSYEQYF. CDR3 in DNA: TGTGCCAGCAGCTTAGTTCCTGGGGGGTCCTACGAGCAGTACTTC.

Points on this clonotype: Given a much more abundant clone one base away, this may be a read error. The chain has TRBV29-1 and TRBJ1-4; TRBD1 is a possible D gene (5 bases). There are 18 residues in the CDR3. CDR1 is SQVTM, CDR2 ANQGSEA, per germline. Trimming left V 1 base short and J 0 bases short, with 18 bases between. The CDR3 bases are TGCAGCGTTGAAGGGGGGTCACAGGTCGGCACAACTAATGAAAAACTGTTTTTT. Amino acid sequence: CSVEGGSQVGTTNEKLFF. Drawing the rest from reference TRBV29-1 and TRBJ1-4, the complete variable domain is SAVISQKPSRDICQRGTSLTIQCQVDSQVTMMFWYRQQPGQSLTLIATANQGSEATYESGFVIDKFPISRPNLTFSTLTVSNMSPEDSSIYLCSVEGGSQVGTTNEKLFFGSGTQLSVL.

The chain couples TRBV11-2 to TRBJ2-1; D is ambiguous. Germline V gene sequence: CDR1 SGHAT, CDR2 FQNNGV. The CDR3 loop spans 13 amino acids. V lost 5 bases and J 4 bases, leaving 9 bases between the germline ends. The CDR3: CASSPSAYNEQFF. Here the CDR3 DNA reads TGTGCCAGCAGCCCATCCGCATACAATGAGCAGTTCTTC.

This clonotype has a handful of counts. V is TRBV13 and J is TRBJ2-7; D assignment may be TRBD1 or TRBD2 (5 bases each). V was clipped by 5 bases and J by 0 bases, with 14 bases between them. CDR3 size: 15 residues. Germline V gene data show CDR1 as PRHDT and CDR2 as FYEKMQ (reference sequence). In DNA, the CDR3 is TGTGCCAGCAGCCGAGGGGCAGTACTCTCCTACGAGCAGTACTTC. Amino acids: CASSRGAVLSYEQYF.

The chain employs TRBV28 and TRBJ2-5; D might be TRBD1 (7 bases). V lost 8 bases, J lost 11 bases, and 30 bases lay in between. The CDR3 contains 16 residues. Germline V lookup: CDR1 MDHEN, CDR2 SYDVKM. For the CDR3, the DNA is TGTGCCAGCCCCCGTTGGTCAATATTGGGCAGGGGGAGGCAGTACTTC. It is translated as CASPRWSILGRGRQYF.

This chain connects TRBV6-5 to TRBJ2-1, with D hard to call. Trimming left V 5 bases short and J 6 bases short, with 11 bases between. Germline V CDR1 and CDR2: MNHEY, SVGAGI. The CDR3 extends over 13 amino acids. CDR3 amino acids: CASSPPLGNEQFF. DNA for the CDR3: TGTGCCAGCAGTCCCCCTCTGGGCAATGAGCAGTTCTTC.